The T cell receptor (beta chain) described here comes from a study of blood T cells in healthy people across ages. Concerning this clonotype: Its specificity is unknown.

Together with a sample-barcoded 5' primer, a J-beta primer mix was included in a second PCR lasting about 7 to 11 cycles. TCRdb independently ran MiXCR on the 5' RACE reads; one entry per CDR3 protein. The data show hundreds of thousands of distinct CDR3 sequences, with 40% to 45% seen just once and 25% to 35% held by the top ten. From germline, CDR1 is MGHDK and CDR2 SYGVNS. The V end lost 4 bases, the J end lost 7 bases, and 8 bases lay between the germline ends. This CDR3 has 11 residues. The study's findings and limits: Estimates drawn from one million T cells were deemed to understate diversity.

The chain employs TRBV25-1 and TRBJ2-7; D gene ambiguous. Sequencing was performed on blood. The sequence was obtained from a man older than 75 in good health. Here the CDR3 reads CASSVNEEQYF. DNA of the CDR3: TGTGCCAGCAGTGTCAACGAAGAGCAGTACTTC.